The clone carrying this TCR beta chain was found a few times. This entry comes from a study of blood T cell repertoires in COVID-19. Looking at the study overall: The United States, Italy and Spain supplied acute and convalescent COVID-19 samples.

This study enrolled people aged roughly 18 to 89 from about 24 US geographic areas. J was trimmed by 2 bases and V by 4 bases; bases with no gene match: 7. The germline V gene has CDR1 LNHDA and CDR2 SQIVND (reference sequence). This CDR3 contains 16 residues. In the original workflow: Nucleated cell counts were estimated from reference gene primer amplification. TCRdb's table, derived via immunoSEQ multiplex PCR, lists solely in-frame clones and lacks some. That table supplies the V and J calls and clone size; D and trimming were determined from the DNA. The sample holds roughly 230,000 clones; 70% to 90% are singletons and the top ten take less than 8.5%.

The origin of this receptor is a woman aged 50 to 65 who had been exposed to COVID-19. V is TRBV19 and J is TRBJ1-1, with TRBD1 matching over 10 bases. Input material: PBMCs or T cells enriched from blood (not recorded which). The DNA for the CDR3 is TGTGCCAGTAGTACACGGACAGGGGGGGGAAACACTGAAGCTTTCTTT. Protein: CASSTRTGGGNTEAFF. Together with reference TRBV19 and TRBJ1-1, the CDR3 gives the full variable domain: DGGITQSPKYLFRKEGQNVTLSCEQNLNHDAMYWYRQDPGQGLRLIYYSQIVNDFQKGDIAEGYSVSREKKESFPLTVTSAQKNPTAFYLCASSTRTGGGNTEAFFGQGTRLTVV.